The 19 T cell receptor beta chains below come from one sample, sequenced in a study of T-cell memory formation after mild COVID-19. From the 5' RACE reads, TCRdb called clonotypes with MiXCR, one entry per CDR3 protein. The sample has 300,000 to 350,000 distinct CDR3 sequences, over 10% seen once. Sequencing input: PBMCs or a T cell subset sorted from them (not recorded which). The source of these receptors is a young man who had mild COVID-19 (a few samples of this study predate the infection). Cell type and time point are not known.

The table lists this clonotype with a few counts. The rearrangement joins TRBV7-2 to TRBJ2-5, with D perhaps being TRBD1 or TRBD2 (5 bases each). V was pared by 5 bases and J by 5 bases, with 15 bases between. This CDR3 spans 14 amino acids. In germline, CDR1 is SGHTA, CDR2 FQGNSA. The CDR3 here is CASSPQGPRETQYF. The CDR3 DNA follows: TGTGCCAGCAGCCCGCAGGGACCCAGGGAGACCCAGTACTTC.

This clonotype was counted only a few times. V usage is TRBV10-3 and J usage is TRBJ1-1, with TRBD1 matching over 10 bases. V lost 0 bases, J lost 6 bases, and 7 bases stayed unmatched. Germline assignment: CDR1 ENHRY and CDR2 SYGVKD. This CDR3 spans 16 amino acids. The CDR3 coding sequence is TGTGCCATCAGTGAGTCGACAGGGGGCTCGGGGGCTGAAGCTTTCTTT. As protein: CAISESTGGSGAEAFF.

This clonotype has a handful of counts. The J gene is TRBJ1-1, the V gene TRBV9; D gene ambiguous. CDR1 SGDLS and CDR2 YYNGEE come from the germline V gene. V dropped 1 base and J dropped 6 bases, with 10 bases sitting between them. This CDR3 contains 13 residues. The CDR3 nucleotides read TGTGCCAGCAGCGTATATGGCGGGGCTGAAGCTTTCTTT. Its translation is CASSVYGGAEAFF.

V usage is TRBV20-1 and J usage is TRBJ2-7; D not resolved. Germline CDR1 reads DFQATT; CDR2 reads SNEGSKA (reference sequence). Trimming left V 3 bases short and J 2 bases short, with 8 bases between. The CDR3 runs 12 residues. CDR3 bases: TGCAGTGCTAGGGGGTCCCCCTACGAGCAGTACGTC. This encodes CSARGSPYEQYV.

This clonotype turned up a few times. This CDR3 reads CASSFLGGGSYEQYV. The CDR3 region has the DNA TGTGCCAGCAGCTTTCTGGGGGGCGGCTCCTACGAGCAGTACGTC. The chain combines TRBV7-9 with TRBJ2-7; the D gene could be TRBD1 or TRBD2 (6 bases each). This CDR3 comprises 15 residues. Germline assignment: CDR1 SEHNR and CDR2 FQNEAQ (reference sequence). V shed 3 bases and J shed 0 bases, with 12 bases lying between them.

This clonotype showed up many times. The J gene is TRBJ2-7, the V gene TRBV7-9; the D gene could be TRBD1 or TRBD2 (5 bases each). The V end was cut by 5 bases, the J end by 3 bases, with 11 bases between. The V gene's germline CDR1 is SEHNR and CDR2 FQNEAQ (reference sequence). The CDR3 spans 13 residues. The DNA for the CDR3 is TGTGCCAGCAGCCCGGGGCAGGTCTACGAGCAGTACTTC. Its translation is CASSPGQVYEQYF.

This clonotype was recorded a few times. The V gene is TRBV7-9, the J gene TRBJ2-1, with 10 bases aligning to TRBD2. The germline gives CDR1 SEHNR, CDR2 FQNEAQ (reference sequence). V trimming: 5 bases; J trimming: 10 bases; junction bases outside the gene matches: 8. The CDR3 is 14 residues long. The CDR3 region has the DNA TGTGCCAGCAGCACCCTAGCGGGGGCGGGGGAGCAGTTCTTC. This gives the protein CASSTLAGAGEQFF.

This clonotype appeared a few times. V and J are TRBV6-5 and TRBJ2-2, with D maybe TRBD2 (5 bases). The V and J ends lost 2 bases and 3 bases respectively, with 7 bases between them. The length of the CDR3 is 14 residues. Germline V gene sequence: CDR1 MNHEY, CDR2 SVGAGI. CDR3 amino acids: CASSYIGDTGELFF. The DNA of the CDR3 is TGTGCCAGCAGTTACATCGGGGACACCGGGGAGCTGTTTTTT.

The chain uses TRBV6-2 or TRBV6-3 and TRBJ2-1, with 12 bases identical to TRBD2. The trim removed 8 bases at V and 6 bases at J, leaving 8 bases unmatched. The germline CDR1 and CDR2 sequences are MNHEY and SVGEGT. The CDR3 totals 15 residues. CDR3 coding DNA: TGTGCCAGCTTCGGGCGACTAGCGGGGGCCAATGAGCAGTTCTTC. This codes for CASFGRLAGANEQFF.

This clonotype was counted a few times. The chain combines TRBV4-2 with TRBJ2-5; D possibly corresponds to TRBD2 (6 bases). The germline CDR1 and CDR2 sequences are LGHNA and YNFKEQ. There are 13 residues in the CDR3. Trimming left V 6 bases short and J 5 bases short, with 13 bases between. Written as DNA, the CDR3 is TGTGCCAGCAGTTCTAGGAGCGGGGAGACCCAGTACTTC. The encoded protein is CASSSRSGETQYF.

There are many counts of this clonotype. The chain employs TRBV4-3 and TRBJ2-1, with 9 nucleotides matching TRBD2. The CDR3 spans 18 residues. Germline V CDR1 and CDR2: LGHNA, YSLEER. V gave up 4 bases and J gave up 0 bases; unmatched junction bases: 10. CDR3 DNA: TGCGCCAGCAGCCGCCTAGCGGGGAGAACGGGCTCCTACAATGAGCAGTTCTTC. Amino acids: CASSRLAGRTGSYNEQFF.

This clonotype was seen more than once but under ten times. CDR3 residues: CASSLDRTGTQYF. For the CDR3, the DNA is TGTGCCAGCAGCTTGGACCGAACGGGTACGCAGTATTTT. This sequence joins TRBV7-2 and TRBJ2-3; the D is unclear. CDR1 and CDR2 from the germline V gene are SGHTA and FQGNSA. Trimming shortened V by 3 bases and J by 8 bases, and 12 bases separated the two germline ends. CDR3 size: 13 residues.

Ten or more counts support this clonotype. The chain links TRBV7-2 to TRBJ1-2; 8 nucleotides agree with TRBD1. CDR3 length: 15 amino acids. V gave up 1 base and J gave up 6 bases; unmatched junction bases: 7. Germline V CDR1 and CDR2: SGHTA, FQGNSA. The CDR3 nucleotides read TGTGCCAGCAGCTTAGGGGAACAGGGGGGGAATGGCTACACCTTC. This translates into CASSLGEQGGNGYTF. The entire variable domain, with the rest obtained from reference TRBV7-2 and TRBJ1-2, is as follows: GAGVSQSPSNKVTEKGKDVELRCDPISGHTALYWYRQSLGQGLEFLIYFQGNSAPDKSGLPSDRFSAERTGGSVSTLTIQRTQQEDSAVYLCASSLGEQGGNGYTFGSGTRLTVV.

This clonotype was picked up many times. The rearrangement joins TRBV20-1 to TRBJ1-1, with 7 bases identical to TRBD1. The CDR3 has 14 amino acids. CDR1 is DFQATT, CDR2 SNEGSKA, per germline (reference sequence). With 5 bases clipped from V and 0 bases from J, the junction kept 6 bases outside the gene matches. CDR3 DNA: TGCAGTGCTCGATCCGGGACAGTGAACACTGAAGCTTTCTTT. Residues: CSARSGTVNTEAFF.

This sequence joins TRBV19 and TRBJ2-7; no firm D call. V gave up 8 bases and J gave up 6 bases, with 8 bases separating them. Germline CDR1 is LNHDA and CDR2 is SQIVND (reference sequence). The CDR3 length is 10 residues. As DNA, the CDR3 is TGTGCCAGTGGCCCCGCCGAGCAGTACTTC. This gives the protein CASGPAEQYF.

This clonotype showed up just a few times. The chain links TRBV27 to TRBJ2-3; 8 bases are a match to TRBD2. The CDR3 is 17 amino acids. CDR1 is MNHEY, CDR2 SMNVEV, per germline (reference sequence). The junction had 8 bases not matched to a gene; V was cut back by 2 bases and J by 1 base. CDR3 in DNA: TGTGCCAGCAGTTTAATTGCGGGGGGTTACGGCACAGATACGCAGTATTTT. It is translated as CASSLIAGGYGTDTQYF.

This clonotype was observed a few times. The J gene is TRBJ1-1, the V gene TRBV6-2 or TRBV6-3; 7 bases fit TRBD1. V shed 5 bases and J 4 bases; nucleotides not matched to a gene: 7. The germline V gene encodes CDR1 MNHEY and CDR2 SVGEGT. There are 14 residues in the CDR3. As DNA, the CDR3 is TGTGCCAGCAGTGCGACAGGGAGGGGCACTGAAGCTTTCTTT. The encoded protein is CASSATGRGTEAFF.

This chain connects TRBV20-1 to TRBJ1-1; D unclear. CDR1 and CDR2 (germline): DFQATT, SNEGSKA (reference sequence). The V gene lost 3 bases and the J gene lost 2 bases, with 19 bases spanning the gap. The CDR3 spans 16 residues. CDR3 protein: CSARPSAAPGNTEAFF. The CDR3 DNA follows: TGCAGTGCTAGGCCCTCCGCAGCCCCAGGAAACACTGAAGCTTTCTTT.

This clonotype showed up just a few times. CDR3 sequence: CASSYSYRGPTLSYEQYF. Here the CDR3 DNA reads TGTGCCAGCAGTTACTCATACAGGGGGCCGACCCTCTCCTACGAGCAGTACTTC. The V call is TRBV6-5, the J call TRBJ2-7; 9 bases align to TRBD1. The germline V gene has CDR1 MNHEY and CDR2 SVGAGI. V dropped 0 bases and J dropped 0; count of bases not matched to a gene: 9. The length of the CDR3 is 18 residues.